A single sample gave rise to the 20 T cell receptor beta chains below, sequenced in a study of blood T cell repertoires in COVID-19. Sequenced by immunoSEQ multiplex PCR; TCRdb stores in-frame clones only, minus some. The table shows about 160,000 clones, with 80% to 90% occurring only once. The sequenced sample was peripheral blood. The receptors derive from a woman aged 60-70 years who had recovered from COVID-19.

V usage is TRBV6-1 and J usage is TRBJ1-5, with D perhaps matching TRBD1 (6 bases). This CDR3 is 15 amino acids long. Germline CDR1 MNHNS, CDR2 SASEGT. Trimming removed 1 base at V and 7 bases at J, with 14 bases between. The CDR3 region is CASSEDYRVMQPQHF. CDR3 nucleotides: TGTGCCAGCAGTGAAGATTACAGGGTAATGCAGCCCCAGCATTTT.

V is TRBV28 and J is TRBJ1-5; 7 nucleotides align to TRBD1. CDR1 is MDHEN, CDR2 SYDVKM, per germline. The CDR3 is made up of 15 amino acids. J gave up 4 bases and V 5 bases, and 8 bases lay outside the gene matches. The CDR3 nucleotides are TGTGCCAGCAGTCCCGGGGACAGTATGAATCAGCCCCAGCATTTT. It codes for CASSPGDSMNQPQHF.

CDR3 region: CASRKTGSSYNEQFF. The CDR3 DNA reads as TGTGCCAGCAGAAAGACAGGAAGCTCCTACAATGAGCAGTTCTTC. The J gene is TRBJ2-1, the V gene TRBV28; D possibly corresponds to TRBD1 (6 bases). Germline V gene data show CDR1 as MDHEN and CDR2 as SYDVKM. V was pared by 6 bases and J by 0 bases, with 12 bases between. The CDR3 extends over 15 amino acids.

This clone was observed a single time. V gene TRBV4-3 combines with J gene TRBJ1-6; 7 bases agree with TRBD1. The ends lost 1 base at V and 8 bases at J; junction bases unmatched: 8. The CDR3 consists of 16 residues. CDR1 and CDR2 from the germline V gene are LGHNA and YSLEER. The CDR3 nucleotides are TGCGCCAGCAGCCAAGCCATCGGACAGGACTATTCACCCCTCCACTTT. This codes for CASSQAIGQDYSPLHF.

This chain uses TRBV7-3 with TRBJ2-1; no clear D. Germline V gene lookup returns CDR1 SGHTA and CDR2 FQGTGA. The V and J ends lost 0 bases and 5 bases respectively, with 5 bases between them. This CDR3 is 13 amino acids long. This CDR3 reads CASSLTRNNEQFF. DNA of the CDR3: TGTGCCAGCAGCTTAACGAGGAACAATGAGCAGTTCTTC. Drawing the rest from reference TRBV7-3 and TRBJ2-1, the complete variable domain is GAGVSQTPSNKVTEKGKYVELRCDPISGHTALYWYRQSLGQGPEFLIYFQGTGAADDSGLPNDRFFAVRPEGSVSTLKIQRTERGDSAVYLCASSLTRNNEQFFGPGTRLTVL.

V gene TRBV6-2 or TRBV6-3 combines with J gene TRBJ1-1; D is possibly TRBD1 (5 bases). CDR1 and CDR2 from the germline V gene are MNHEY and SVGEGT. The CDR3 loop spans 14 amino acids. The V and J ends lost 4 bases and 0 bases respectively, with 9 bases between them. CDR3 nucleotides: TGTGCCAGCAGTTCCCCAGGGATGAACACTGAAGCTTTCTTT. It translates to CASSSPGMNTEAFF.

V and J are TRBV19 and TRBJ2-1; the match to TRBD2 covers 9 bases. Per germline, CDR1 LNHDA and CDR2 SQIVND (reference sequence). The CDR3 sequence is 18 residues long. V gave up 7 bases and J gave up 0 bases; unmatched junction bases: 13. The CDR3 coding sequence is TGTGCCAGTACCTCATCTGGCGGGGGGGTAAGCTCCTACAATGAGCAGTTCTTC. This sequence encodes CASTSSGGGVSSYNEQFF.

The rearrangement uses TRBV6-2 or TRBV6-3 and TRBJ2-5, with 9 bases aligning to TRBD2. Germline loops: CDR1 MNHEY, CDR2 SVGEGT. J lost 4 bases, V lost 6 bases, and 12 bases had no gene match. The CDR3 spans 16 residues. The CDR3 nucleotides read TGTGCCAGCAGCCCTGGGGCGGGGGGGCGGTCAGAGACCCAGTACTTC. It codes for CASSPGAGGRSETQYF.

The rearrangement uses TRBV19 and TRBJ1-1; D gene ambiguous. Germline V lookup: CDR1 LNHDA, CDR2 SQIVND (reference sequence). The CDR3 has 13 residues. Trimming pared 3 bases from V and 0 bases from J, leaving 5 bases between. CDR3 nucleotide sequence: TGTGCCAGTAGTATCCGTATGAACACTGAAGCTTTCTTT. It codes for CASSIRMNTEAFF.

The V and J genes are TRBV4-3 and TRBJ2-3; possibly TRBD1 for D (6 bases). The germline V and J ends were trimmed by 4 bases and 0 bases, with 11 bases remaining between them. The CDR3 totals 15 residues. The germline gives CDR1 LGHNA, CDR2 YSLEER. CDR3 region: CASSPRGHSTDTQYF. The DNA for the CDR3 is TGCGCCAGCAGCCCCAGGGGACATAGCACAGATACGCAGTATTTT.

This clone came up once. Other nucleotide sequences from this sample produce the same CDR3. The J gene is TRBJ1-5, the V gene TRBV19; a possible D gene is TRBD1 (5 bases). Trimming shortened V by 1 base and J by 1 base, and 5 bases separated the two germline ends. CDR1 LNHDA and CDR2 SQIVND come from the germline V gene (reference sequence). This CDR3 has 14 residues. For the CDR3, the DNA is TGTGCCAGTAGTATAGCAGGGAGCAATCAGCCCCAGCATTTT. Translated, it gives CASSIAGSNQPQHF.

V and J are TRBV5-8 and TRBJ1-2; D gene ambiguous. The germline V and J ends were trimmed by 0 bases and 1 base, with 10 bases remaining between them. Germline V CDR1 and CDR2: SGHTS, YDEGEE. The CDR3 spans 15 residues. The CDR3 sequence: CASSLARALNYGYTF. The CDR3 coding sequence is TGTGCCAGCAGCTTGGCCCGAGCCCTTAACTATGGCTACACCTTC.

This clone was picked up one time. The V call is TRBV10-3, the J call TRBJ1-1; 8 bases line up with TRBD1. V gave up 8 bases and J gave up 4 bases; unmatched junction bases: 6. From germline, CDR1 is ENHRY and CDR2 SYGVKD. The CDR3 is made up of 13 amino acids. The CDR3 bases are TGTGCCATCCAGGAAACAGGGGGCACTGAAGCTTTCTTT. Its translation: CAIQETGGTEAFF.

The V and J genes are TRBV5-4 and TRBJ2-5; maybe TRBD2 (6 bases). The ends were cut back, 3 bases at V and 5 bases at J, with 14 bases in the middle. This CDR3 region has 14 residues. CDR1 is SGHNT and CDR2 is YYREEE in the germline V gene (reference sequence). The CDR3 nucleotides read TGTGCCAGCAGCTGGGGGACTGGAACGGAGACCCAGTACTTC. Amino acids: CASSWGTGTETQYF.

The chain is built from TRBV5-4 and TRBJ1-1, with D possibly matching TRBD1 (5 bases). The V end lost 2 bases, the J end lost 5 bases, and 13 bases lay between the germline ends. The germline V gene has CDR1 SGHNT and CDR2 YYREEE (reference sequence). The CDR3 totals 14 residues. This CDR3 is CASSFRDGGTEAFF. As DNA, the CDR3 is TGTGCCAGCAGCTTCAGGGACGGGGGTACTGAAGCTTTCTTT.

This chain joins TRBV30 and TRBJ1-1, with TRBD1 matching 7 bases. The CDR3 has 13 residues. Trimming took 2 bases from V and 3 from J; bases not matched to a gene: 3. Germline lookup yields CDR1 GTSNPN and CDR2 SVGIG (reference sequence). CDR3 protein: CAWSTQGDTEAFF. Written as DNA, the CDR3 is TGTGCCTGGAGTACGCAGGGGGACACTGAAGCTTTCTTT.

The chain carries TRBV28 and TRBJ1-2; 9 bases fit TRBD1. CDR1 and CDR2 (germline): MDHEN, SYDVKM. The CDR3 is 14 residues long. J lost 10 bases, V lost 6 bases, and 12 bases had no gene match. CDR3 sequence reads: CASRSTGGNEDYTF. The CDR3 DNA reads TGTGCCAGCAGGTCGACAGGGGGGAATGAAGACTACACCTTC.

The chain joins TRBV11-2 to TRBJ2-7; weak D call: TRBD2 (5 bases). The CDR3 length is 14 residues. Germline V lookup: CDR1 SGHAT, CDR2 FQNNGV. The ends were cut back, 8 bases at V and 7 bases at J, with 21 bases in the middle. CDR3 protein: CASANGIETYEQYF. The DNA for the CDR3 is TGTGCCAGCGCCAACGGGATCGAAACGTATGAGCAGTACTTC.

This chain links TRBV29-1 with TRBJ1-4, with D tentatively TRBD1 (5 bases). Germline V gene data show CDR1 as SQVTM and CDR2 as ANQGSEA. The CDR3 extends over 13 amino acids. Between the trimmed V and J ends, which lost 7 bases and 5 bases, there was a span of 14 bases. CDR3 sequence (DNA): TGCAGCGCCCGACGGGGGACGAATGAAAAACTGTTTTTT. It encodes CSARRGTNEKLFF.

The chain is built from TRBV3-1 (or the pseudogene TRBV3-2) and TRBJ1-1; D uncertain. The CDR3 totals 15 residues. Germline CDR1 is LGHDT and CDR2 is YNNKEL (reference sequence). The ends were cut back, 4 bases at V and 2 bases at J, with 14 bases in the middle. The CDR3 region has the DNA TGTGCCAGCAGCCGAGAAGCGAGAGCAAACACTGAAGCTTTCTTT. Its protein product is CASSREARANTEAFF.